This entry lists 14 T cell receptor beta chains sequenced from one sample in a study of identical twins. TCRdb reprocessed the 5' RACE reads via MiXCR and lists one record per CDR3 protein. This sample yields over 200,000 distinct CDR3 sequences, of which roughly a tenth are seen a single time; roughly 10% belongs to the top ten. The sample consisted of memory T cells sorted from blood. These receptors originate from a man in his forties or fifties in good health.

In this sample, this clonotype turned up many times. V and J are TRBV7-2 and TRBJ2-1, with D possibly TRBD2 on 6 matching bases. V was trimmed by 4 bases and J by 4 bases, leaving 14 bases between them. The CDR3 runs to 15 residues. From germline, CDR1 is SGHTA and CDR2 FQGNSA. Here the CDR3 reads CASSSSSATYNEQFF. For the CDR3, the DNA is TGTGCCAGCAGCTCGTCTAGCGCAACATACAATGAGCAGTTCTTC.

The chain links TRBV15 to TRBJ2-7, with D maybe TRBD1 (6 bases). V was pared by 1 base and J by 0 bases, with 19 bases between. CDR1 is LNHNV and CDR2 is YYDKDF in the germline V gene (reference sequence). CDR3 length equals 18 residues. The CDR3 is CATSRVPRTDRISYEQYF. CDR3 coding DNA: TGTGCCACCAGCAGAGTCCCGAGGACAGACCGTATCTCCTACGAGCAGTACTTC.

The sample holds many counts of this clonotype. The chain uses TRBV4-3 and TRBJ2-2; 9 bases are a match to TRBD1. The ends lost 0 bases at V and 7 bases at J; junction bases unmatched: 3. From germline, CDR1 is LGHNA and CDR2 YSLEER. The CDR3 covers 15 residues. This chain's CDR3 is CASSQERTGVGELFF. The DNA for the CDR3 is TGCGCCAGCAGCCAAGAGCGGACAGGGGTCGGGGAGCTGTTTTTT.

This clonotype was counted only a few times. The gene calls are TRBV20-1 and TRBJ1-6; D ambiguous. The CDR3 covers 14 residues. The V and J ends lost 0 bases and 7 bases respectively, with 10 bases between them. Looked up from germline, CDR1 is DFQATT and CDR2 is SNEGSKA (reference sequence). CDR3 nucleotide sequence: TGCAGTGCTAGAGAAGGGATAGCAAATTCACCCCTCCACTTT. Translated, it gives CSAREGIANSPLHF.

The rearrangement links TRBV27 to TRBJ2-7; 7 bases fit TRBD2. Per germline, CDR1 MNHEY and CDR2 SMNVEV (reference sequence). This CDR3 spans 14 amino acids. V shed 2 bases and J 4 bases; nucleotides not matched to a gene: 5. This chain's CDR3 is CASSLPAGEYEQYF. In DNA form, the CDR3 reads TGTGCCAGCAGTTTACCCGCGGGGGAATACGAGCAGTACTTC.

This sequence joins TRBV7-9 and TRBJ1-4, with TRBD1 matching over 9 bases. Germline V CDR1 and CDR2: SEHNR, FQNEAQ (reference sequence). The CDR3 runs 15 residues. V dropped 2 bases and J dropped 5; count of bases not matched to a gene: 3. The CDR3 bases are TGTGCCAGCAGCTTAAGGACAGGGGAGAATGAAAAACTGTTTTTT. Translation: CASSLRTGENEKLFF.

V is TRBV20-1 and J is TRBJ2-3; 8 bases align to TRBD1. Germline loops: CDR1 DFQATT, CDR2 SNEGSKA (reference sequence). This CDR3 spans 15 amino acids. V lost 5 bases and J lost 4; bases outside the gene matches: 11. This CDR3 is CSAPTGGLFADTQYF. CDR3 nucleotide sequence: TGCAGTGCTCCTACAGGGGGACTTTTCGCAGATACGCAGTATTTT.

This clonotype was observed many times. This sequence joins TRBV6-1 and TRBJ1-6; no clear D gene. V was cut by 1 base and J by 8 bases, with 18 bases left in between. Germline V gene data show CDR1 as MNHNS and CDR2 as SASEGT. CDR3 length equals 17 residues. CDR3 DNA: TGTGCCAGCAGTGAAGTTATGGGCTCCGGGCCATATTCACCCCTCCACTTT. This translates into CASSEVMGSGPYSPLHF.

As DNA, the CDR3 is TGTGCCAGCAGCGTCAATTGGAATCAGCCCCAGCATTTT. Translated: CASSVNWNQPQHF. The gene calls are TRBV28 and TRBJ1-5, with unresolved D. V lost 6 bases, J lost 4 bases, and 10 bases lay in between. The CDR3 totals 13 residues. Germline assignment: CDR1 MDHEN and CDR2 SYDVKM.

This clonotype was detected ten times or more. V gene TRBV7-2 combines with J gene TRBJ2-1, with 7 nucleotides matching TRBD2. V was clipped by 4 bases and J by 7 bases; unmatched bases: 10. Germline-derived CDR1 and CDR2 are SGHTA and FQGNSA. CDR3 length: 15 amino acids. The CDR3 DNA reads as TGTGCCAGCAGCTCCCGTGGCCTAGCGGCGAATGAGCAGTTCTTC. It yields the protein CASSSRGLAANEQFF. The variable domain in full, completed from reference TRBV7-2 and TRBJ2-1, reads GAGVSQSPSNKVTEKGKDVELRCDPISGHTALYWYRQSLGQGLEFLIYFQGNSAPDKSGLPSDRFSAERTGGSVSTLTIQRTQQEDSAVYLCASSSRGLAANEQFFGPGTRLTVL.

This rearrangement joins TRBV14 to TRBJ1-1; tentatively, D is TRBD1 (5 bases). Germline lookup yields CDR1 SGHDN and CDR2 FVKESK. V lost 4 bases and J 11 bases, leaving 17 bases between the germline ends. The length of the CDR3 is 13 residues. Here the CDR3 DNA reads TGTGCCAGCAGCCGGGGGGGGAGTGAAAGGGCTTTCTTT. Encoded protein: CASSRGGSERAFF. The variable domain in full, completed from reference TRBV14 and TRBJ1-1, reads EAGVTQFPSHSVIEKGQTVTLRCDPISGHDNLYWYRRVMGKEIKFLLHFVKESKQDESGMPNNRFLAERTGGTYSTLKVQPAELEDSGVYFCASSRGGSERAFFGQGTRLTVV.

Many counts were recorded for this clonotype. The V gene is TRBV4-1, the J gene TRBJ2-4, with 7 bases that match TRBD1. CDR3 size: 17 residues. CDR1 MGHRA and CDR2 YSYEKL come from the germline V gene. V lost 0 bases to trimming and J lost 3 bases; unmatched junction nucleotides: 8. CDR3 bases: TGCGCCAGCAGCCAAGACGTTACAGGGGCGAGCAAAAACATTCAGTACTTC. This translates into CASSQDVTGASKNIQYF.

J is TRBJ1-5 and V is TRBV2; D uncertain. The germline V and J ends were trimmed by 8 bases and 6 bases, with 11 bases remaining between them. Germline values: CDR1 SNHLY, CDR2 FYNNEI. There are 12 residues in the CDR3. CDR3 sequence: CASRGYGQPQHF. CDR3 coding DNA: TGTGCCAGCCGGGGTTACGGTCAGCCCCAGCATTTT.

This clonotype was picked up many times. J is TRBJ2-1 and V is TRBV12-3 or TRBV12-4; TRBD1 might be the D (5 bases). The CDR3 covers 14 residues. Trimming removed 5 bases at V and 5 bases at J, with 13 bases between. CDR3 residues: CASSDSFSNNEQFF. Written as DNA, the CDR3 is TGTGCCAGCAGTGACAGTTTCAGCAACAATGAGCAGTTCTTC.